This T cell receptor beta chain was documented in a study of human T cells and chemical hapten exposure. Germline-derived CDR1 and CDR2 are DFQATT and SNEGSKA (reference sequence). V lost 1 base and J lost 2, with 9 bases in between. CDR3 length: 13 amino acids. Time point described: healthy volunteer bleed at 2 weeks. Someone pulled total RNA out of unfractionated whole blood. The library tagged each cDNA molecule with unique molecular identifiers. Under the authors' procedure: Sample-level TCR yields exhibited a median of about 91,000, with a range of roughly 20,000 to 690,600. TCRdb fed the RACE reads into MiXCR, producing one record per CDR3 protein. TCRdb's processing, not the authors', yielded these V and J calls. The top ten hold about 1.8% of the sample, which has 130,000 or so distinct CDR3 sequences, 9% to 10% seen once.

The specimen sequenced was whole blood. The chain carries TRBV20-1 and TRBJ2-7; D is possibly TRBD1 (5 bases). This TCR was recovered from a male donor in good health. Some clones in this sample may be carry-over from other donors' samples. Written as DNA, the CDR3 is TGCAGTGCTAGAGTTAAGGGGACCTACGAGCAGTACTTC. Protein product: CSARVKGTYEQYF.